The text below deals with one TCR beta chain. The antigen remains undetermined. Sequencing was performed with immunoSEQ multiplex PCR; in TCRdb, only in-frame clones are kept and a portion is missing. The top ten clones hold around 5.7% of a sample with tens of thousands of clones, 81% of them seen once. The time point denotes: pretreatment peripheral blood. Each patient supplied 1 to 8 pretreatment and on-treatment samples. The data originate from a study of PD-L1 blockade in urothelial cancer. Study-wide context: After treatment start, blood was analyzed at 3 weeks (second dose) and at 6 weeks.

The CDR3 is made up of 15 amino acids. Losses at the gene ends were 4 bases for V and 7 bases for J; bases not matched to a gene: 7. Germline V gene data show CDR1 as KGHSH and CDR2 as LQKENI. Study-level results: Stronger expansion of tumor-associated clones in blood at 3 weeks distinguished durable-benefit patients.

The sample was PBMCs, taken around atezolizumab (anti-PD-L1) treatment. V and J are TRBV18 and TRBJ1-2, with 12 bases identical to TRBD1. This clonotype was sampled from an older man with urothelial cancer. This CDR3 reads CASSREGQGAVGYTF. The CDR3 nucleotides read TGTGCCAGCTCACGAGAGGGACAGGGGGCTGTTGGCTACACCTTC.